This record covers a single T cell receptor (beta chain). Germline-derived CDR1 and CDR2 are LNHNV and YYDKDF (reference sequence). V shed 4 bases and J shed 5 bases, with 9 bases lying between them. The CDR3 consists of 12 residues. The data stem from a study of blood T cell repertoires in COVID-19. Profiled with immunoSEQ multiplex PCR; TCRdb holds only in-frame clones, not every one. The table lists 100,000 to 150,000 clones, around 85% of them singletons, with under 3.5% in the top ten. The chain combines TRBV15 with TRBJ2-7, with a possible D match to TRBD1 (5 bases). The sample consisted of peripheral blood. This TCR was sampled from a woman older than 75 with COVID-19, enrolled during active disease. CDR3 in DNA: TGTGCCACCAGCATAAGGACAAACGAGCAGTACTTC. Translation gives CATSIRTNEQYF.